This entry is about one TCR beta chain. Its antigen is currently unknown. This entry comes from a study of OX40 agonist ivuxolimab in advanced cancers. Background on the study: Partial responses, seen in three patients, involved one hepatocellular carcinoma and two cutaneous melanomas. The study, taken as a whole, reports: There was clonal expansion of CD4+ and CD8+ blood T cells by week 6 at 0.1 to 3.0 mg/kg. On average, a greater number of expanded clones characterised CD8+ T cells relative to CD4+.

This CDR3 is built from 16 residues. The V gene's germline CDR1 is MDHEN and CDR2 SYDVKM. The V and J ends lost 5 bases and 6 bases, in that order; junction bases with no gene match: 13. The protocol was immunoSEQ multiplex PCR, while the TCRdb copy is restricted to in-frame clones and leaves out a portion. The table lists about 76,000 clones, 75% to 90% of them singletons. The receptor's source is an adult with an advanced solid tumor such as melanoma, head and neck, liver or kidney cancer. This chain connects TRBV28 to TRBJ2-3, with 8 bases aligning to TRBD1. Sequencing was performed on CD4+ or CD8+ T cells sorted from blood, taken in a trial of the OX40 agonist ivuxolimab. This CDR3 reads CASSPTGAKGMDTQYF. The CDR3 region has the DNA TGTGCCAGCAGTCCGACAGGGGCGAAGGGAATGGATACGCAGTATTTT.